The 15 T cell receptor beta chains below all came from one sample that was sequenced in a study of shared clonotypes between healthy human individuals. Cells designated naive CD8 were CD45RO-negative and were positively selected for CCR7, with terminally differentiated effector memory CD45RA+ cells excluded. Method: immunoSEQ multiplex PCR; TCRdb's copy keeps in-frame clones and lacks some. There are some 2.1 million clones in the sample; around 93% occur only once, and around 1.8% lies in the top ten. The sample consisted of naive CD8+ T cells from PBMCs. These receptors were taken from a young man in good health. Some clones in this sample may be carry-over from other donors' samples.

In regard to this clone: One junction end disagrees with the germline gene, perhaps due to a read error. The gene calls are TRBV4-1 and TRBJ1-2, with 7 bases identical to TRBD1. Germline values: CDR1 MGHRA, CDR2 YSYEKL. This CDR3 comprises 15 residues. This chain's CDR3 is CASRLVLRGNSGYTF. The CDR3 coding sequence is TGCGCCAGCAGGCTCGTTCTCAGGGGGAACTCTGGCTACACCTTC.

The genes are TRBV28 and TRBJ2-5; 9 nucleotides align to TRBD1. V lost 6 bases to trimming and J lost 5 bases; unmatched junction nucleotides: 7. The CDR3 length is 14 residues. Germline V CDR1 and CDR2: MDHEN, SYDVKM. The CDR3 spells CASSPDRGGETQYF. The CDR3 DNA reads TGTGCCAGCAGCCCGGACAGGGGTGGGGAGACCCAGTACTTC.

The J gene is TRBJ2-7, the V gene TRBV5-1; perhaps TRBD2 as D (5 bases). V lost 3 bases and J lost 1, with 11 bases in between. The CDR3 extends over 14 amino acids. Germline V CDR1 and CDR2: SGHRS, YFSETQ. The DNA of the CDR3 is TGCGCCAGCAGCTGGACGGACTCTTCCTACGAGCAGTACTTC. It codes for CASSWTDSSYEQYF.

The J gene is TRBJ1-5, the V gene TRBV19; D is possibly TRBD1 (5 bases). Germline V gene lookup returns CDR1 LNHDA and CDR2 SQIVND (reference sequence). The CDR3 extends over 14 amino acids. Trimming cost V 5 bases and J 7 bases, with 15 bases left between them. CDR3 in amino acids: CASSEGQGRQPQHF. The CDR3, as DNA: TGTGCCAGTAGTGAGGGGCAGGGAAGGCAGCCCCAGCATTTT.

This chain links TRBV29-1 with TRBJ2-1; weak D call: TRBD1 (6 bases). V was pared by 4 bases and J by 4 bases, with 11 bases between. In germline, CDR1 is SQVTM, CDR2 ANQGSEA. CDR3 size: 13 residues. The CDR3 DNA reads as TGCAGCGTTGTCAGGGGTGATTACAATGAGCAGTTCTTC. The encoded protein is CSVVRGDYNEQFF.

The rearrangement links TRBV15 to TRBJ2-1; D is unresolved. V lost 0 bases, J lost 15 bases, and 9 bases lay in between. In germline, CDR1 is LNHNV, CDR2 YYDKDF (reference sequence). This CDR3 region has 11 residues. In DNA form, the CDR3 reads TGTGCCACCAGCAGAGAGGGATTGTGGTTCTTC. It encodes CATSREGLWFF.

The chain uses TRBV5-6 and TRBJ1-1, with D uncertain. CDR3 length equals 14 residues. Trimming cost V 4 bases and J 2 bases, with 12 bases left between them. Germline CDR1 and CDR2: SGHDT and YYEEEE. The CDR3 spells CASSPVGYNTEAFF. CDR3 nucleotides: TGTGCCAGCAGCCCGGTGGGCTATAACACTGAAGCTTTCTTT.

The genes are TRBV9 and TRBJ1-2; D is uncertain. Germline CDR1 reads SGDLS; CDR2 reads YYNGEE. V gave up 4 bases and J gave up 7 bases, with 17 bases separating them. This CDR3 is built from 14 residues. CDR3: CASSTEAARGGYTF. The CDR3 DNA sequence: TGTGCCAGCAGCACCGAGGCAGCCCGGGGTGGCTACACCTTC.

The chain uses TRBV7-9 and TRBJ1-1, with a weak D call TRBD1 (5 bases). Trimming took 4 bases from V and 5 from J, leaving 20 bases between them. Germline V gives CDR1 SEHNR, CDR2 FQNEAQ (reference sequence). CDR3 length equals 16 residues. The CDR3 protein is CASSSSRGAGRTEAFF. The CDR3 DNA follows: TGTGCCAGCAGCTCATCCCGCGGGGCGGGGAGGACTGAAGCTTTCTTT.

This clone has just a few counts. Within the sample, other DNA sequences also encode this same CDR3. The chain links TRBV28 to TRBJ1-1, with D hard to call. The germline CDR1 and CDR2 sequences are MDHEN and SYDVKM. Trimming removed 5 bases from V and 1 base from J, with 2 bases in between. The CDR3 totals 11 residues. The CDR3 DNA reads TGTGCCAGCAGTGGGAACACTGAAGCTTTCTTT. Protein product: CASSGNTEAFF. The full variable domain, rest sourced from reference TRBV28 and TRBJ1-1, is DVKVTQSSRYLVKRTGEKVFLECVQDMDHENMFWYRQDPGLGLRLIYFSYDVKMKEKGDIPEGYSVSREKKERFSLILESASTNQTSMYLCASSGNTEAFFGQGTRLTVV.

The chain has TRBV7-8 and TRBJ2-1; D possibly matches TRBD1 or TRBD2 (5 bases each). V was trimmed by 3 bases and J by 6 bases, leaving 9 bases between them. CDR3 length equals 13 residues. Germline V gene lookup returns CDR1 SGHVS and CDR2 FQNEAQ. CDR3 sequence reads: CASSFLRGNEQFF. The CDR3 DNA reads TGTGCCAGCAGCTTTCTGAGGGGCAATGAGCAGTTCTTC.

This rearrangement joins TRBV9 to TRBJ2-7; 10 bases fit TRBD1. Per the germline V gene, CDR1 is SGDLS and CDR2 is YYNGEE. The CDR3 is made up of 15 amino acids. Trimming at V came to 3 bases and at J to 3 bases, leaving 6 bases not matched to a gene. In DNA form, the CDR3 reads TGTGCCAGCAGCGAAACCGGGACAGGGGTCTACGAGCAGTACTTC. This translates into CASSETGTGVYEQYF.

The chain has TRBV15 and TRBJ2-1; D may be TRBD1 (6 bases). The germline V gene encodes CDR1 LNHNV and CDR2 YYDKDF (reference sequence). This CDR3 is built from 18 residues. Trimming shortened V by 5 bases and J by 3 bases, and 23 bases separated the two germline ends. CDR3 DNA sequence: TGTGCCACCAGCCCGCAATTCAGGGGCCTTAGTTTCTACAATGAGCAGTTCTTC. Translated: CATSPQFRGLSFYNEQFF. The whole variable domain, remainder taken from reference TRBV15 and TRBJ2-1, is DAMVIQNPRYQVTQFGKPVTLSCSQTLNHNVMYWYQQKSSQAPKLLFHYYDKDFNNEADTPDNFQSRRPNTSFCFLDIRSPGLGDTAMYLCATSPQFRGLSFYNEQFFGPGTRLTVL.

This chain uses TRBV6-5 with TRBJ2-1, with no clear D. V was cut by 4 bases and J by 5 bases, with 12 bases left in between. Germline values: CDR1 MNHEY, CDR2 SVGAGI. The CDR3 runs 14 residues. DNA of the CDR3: TGTGCCAGCAGTTTCGGAGCTGGGGACAATGAGCAGTTCTTC. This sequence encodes CASSFGAGDNEQFF.

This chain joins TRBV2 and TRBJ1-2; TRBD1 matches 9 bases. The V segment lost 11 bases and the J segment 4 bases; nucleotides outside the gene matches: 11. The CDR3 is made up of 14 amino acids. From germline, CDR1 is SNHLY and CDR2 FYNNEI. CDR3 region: CASLGQGFLYGYTF. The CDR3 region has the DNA TGTGCCTCCCTTGGACAGGGGTTCCTCTATGGCTACACCTTC.